Here is one TCR beta chain with its context. One end of the junction fails to match germline, which may point to a read error. Assay used: immunoSEQ multiplex PCR; TCRdb lists only in-frame clones, some missing. The sample has a few million clones; more than 90% are singletons. The data were obtained in a study of shared clonotypes between healthy human individuals. Germline-derived CDR1 and CDR2 are SGHAT and FQNNGV. The CDR3 has 13 residues. The chain uses TRBV11-2 and TRBJ2-7, with TRBD2 matching over 14 bases. Sequencing was performed on naive CD4+ T cells sorted from blood. Subset here: CD45RA+ positively selected. This TCR derives from a man between 18 and 29 years old in good health. Here the CDR3 reads CASSLTSGRAGDF. The DNA for the CDR3 is TGTGCCAGCAGCTTGACTAGCGGGAGGGCCGGGGACTTC.